The 4 T cell receptor beta chains reported below all come from one sample, sequenced in a study of blood T cell repertoires in COVID-19. Generated by immunoSEQ multiplex PCR, the TCRdb table keeps only in-frame clones and is missing some. Of about 55,000 clones in the sample, 65% to 90% were seen once. The sequenced sample consisted of peripheral blood. The receptors derive from a human donor in a cohort sampled during active COVID-19.

J is TRBJ1-2 and V is TRBV6-4; maybe TRBD1 (5 bases). Germline loops: CDR1 MRHNA, CDR2 SNTAGT. Deletions cut 3 bases from V and 5 bases from J, with 16 bases between. The CDR3 covers 15 residues. Here the CDR3 reads CASSENQGLLYGYTF. CDR3 sequence (DNA): TGTGCCAGCAGTGAAAATCAGGGCCTTTTGTATGGCTACACCTTC.

This rearrangement joins TRBV5-4 to TRBJ2-1; 14 nucleotides align to TRBD2. The V gene's germline CDR1 is SGHNT and CDR2 YYREEE (reference sequence). The CDR3 is 16 residues long. After removal of 4 bases from V and 7 bases from J, the junction contained 7 bases not matched to a gene. CDR3 nucleotide sequence: TGTGCCAGCAGCCCCGGGACTAGCGGGAGAGGTAATGAGCAGTTCTTC. Translation: CASSPGTSGRGNEQFF.

The V call is TRBV5-6, the J call TRBJ2-3, with TRBD2 matching over 11 bases. Per the germline V gene, CDR1 is SGHDT and CDR2 is YYEEEE. The J segment lost 3 bases and the V segment lost 3 bases, leaving 3 bases of the junction unmatched. The CDR3 totals 15 residues. The CDR3 DNA reads TGTGCCAGCAGCTCCGGGACTAGCGGAACAGATACGCAGTATTTT. This codes for CASSSGTSGTDTQYF.

This chain uses TRBV27 with TRBJ1-2; D call uncertain. CDR3 size: 15 residues. V lost 3 bases and J 5 bases, leaving 16 bases between the germline ends. From germline, CDR1 is MNHEY and CDR2 SMNVEV (reference sequence). CDR3 nucleotide sequence: TGTGCCAGCAGTTTTCGAGAAAGCGGCGTGTATGGCTACACCTTC. It encodes CASSFRESGVYGYTF.